Here is one TCR beta chain with its context. Its antigen remains unknown. Trimming shortened V by 4 bases and J by 8 bases, and 11 bases separated the two germline ends. Germline V CDR1 and CDR2: MNHEY, SVGEGT. CDR3 length: 12 amino acids. This entry comes from a study of blood T cells in healthy people across ages. Points from the study as a whole: Relative to aged donors, long-lived donors carried more naive CD4+ cells and displayed higher diversity. Estimated diversity, derived from one million T cells, was regarded as an underestimate.

A sample-barcoded 5' primer and a J-beta primer mix were used in a second PCR of roughly 6 to 11 cycles. Tagging of each cDNA molecule was performed by a template-switch adaptor with 12 random nucleotides. A single record per CDR3 protein comes from TCRdb applying MiXCR to the 5' RACE reads. The repertoire holds around 800,000 distinct CDR3 sequences, about 59% seen once, with about 27% in the top ten. A minimum of 6 micrograms of total RNA was extracted per sample. This receptor was obtained from a man in his thirties or forties in good health. The chain joins TRBV6-2 or TRBV6-3 to TRBJ1-1, with unresolved D. The specimen sequenced was blood. CDR3 sequence: CASSSAHIEAFF. The CDR3 region has the DNA TGTGCCAGCAGTTCGGCTCACATAGAAGCTTTCTTT.